A single sample is the source of the 31 T cell receptor beta chains below, sequenced in a study of T cell responses to AZD1222 COVID-19 vaccine. TCRdb's table, derived via immunoSEQ multiplex PCR, lists solely in-frame clones and lacks some. The table lists around 150,000 clones, more than 90% of them singletons. The sample was peripheral blood, taken on day 0 of AZD1222 vaccination. The receptors derive from an adult in good health.

This clone was observed once. This chain connects TRBV7-2 to TRBJ1-6; D is possibly TRBD1 (5 bases). Germline-derived CDR1 and CDR2 are SGHTA and FQGNSA. CDR3 length: 15 amino acids. Trimming cost V 5 bases and J 9 bases, with 17 bases left between them. In nucleotides, the CDR3 is TGTGCCAGCAGCCCTCGAGGGAGGGACCCTTCACCCCTCCACTTT. Its protein is CASSPRGRDPSPLHF.

As for this clone: This CDR3 is missing its conserved last phenylalanine or tryptophan, likely due to a read error. The DNA is left out, because the CDR3 cannot be placed on it with certainty; the CDR3 is given as TCRdb lists it. V usage is TRBV18 and J usage is TRBJ1-1. Per germline, CDR1 KGHSH and CDR2 LQKENI. From its first to its last residue, the CDR3 has 12 amino acids. Here the CDR3 reads CASSSGPGTARV.

The V call is TRBV7-6, the J call TRBJ1-6; no definite D call. Trimming took off 1 base at V and 0 bases at J, with 10 bases between the two ends. Germline V lookup: CDR1 SGHVS, CDR2 FNYEAQ. This CDR3 comprises 17 residues. The CDR3, as DNA: TGTGCCAGCAGCTTAGACTCCATGAGCTCCTATAATTCACCCCTCCACTTT. Translation gives CASSLDSMSSYNSPLHF.

The J gene is TRBJ2-5, the V gene TRBV12-3 or TRBV12-4, with D maybe TRBD2 (6 bases). CDR3 size: 12 residues. The V gene lost 1 base and the J gene lost 7 bases, with 7 bases spanning the gap. In DNA, the CDR3 is TGTGCCAGCAGTTTAGAGGAGGGGACCCAGTACTTC. Translating gives CASSLEEGTQYF.

This clone was seen just once. The genes are TRBV4-3 and TRBJ2-5, with D possibly being TRBD1 or TRBD2 (5 bases each). V lost 4 bases, J lost 9 bases, and 24 bases lay in between. Germline V gives CDR1 LGHNA, CDR2 YSLEER. The CDR3 contains 16 residues. CDR3 sequence (DNA): TGCGCCAGCAGCCCCTCCCCCGTGACGGCCCGAGGGGCCCAGTACTTC. Amino acid sequence: CASSPSPVTARGAQYF.

The rearrangement links TRBV9 to TRBJ2-5; weak D call: TRBD1 (6 bases). V was cut by 3 bases and J by 7 bases, with 22 bases left in between. Germline V gene data show CDR1 as SGDLS and CDR2 as YYNGEE. The CDR3 is made up of 16 amino acids. CDR3 DNA: TGTGCCAGCAGCGCCGGGACACCACTTTCCCAGGCGACCCAGTACTTC. Protein product: CASSAGTPLSQATQYF.

This rearrangement joins TRBV7-9 to TRBJ2-3, with TRBD2 matching 9 bases. Germline lookup yields CDR1 SEHNR and CDR2 FQNEAQ (reference sequence). V dropped 4 bases and J dropped 4; count of bases not matched to a gene: 6. There are 15 residues in the CDR3. For the CDR3, the DNA is TGTGCCAGCAGCTCAATAGCGGGAGAGGCAGATACGCAGTATTTT. The encoded protein is CASSSIAGEADTQYF.

The genes are TRBV29-1 and TRBJ1-2; D is undetermined. The CDR3 has 9 amino acids. Trimming removed 3 bases at V and 10 bases at J, with 6 bases between. In germline, CDR1 is SQVTM, CDR2 ANQGSEA. CDR3 nucleotide sequence: TGCAGCGTTGATGATGTCTACACCTTC. Translation gives CSVDDVYTF.

CDR3: CASSSGLAGDENTGELFF. For the CDR3, the DNA is TGTGCCAGCAGTTCGGGACTAGCGGGAGATGAGAACACCGGGGAGCTGTTTTTT. This chain uses TRBV6-4 with TRBJ2-2, with 14 nucleotides matching TRBD2. V was pared by 5 bases and J by 1 base, with 6 bases of the junction left unmatched. This CDR3 is built from 18 residues. CDR1 and CDR2 (germline): MRHNA, SNTAGT.

J is TRBJ1-1 and V is TRBV3-1 (or the pseudogene TRBV3-2); unclear D gene. Trimming took off 1 base at V and 10 bases at J, with 16 bases between the two ends. Germline lookup yields CDR1 LGHDT and CDR2 YNNKEL (reference sequence). The CDR3 consists of 14 residues. The CDR3 DNA sequence: TGTGCCAGCAGCCAAGCGAATGGAAGGATCGGAGCTTTCTTT. It specifies CASSQANGRIGAFF.

The count of this clone is one. The V gene is TRBV5-5, the J gene TRBJ1-1; tentative D call: TRBD1 (5 bases). Germline-derived CDR1 and CDR2 are SGHKS and YYEKEE (reference sequence). The CDR3 runs to 14 residues. Trimming cost V 0 bases and J 0 bases, with 6 bases left between them. The CDR3 DNA sequence: TGTGCCAGCAGCTTGGGACAGATGAACACTGAAGCTTTCTTT. Its protein product is CASSLGQMNTEAFF.

The rearrangement links TRBV9 to TRBJ2-7, with no clear D. V was pared by 2 bases and J by 3 bases, with 12 bases between. The germline V gene encodes CDR1 SGDLS and CDR2 YYNGEE. The CDR3 sequence is 14 residues long. The CDR3 region is CASSVALKDYEQYF. In DNA form, the CDR3 reads TGTGCCAGCAGCGTCGCCCTTAAGGACTACGAGCAGTACTTC.

The V call is TRBV5-8, the J call TRBJ2-1; D is uncertain. In germline, CDR1 is SGHTS, CDR2 YDEGEE. This CDR3 is built from 15 residues. The V end was cut by 4 bases, the J end by 5 bases, with 16 bases between. The CDR3 DNA is TGTGCCAGCAGCCTAGTCTTCACGATGAACAATGAGCAGTTCTTC. This encodes CASSLVFTMNNEQFF.

This chain uses TRBV12-3 or TRBV12-4 with TRBJ1-2; D might be TRBD1 (6 bases). The CDR3 extends over 12 amino acids. V lost 6 bases to trimming and J lost 8 bases, with 13 bases between them. CDR3 nucleotide sequence: TGTGCCAGCAGCCGAACCGGACAGGGCTACACCTTC. It is translated as CASSRTGQGYTF.

The gene calls are TRBV11-2 and TRBJ1-2; 8 bases line up with TRBD1. Germline CDR1 reads SGHAT; CDR2 reads FQNNGV. The CDR3 consists of 14 residues. The trim removed 2 bases at V and 6 bases at J, leaving 5 bases unmatched. This chain's CDR3 is CASSLPDREHGYTF. The CDR3 DNA reads TGTGCCAGCAGCTTACCGGACAGGGAGCATGGCTACACCTTC.

The rearrangement links TRBV19 to TRBJ1-1; D uncertain. Germline CDR1 is LNHDA and CDR2 is SQIVND (reference sequence). Trimming removed 7 bases at V and 10 bases at J, with 19 bases between. There are 13 residues in the CDR3. Here the CDR3 DNA reads TGTGCCAGTATGGAAGACCAGGCGGGAAGAGCTTTCTTT. Its translation is CASMEDQAGRAFF.

The genes are TRBV19 and TRBJ1-6, with TRBD1 matching 7 bases. The CDR3 is made up of 14 amino acids. Germline V gene sequence: CDR1 LNHDA, CDR2 SQIVND (reference sequence). CDR3 coding DNA: TGTGCTTCTAGACGGGACAGCTATAATTCACCCCTCCACTTT. It translates to CASRRDSYNSPLHF.

A single count supports this clone. J is TRBJ1-6 and V is TRBV28; 9 nucleotides align to TRBD1. Germline assignment: CDR1 MDHEN and CDR2 SYDVKM. J gave up 7 bases and V 2 bases, and 3 bases lay outside the gene matches. The CDR3 has 15 residues. The CDR3 loop is CASSLRTGVNSPLHF. The CDR3 coding sequence is TGTGCCAGCAGTTTAAGGACAGGGGTGAATTCACCCCTCCACTTT.

The J gene is TRBJ1-4, the V gene TRBV7-2; tentatively, D is TRBD1 (6 bases). Trimming shortened V by 1 base and J by 0 bases, and 9 bases separated the two germline ends. From germline, CDR1 is SGHTA and CDR2 FQGNSA. The CDR3 has 16 residues. The CDR3 DNA reads as TGTGCCAGCAGCTTAGTGGCAGGGGCAACTAATGAAAAACTGTTTTTT. This codes for CASSLVAGATNEKLFF.

V gene TRBV6-2 or TRBV6-3 combines with J gene TRBJ2-1; a weak D match, TRBD2 (6 bases). The CDR3 consists of 11 residues. Trimming removed 2 bases at V and 15 bases at J, with 11 bases between. CDR1 and CDR2 (germline): MNHEY, SVGEGT. The CDR3 nucleotides read TGTGCCAGCAGTTACGGCGGGGCCCCGTTCTTC. It is translated as CASSYGGAPFF.

J is TRBJ1-2 and V is TRBV7-8, with D perhaps matching TRBD1 (5 bases). The germline CDR1 and CDR2 sequences are SGHVS and FQNEAQ. The CDR3 totals 15 residues. Trimming cost V 7 bases and J 7 bases, with 22 bases left between them. The CDR3 DNA is TGTGCCAGCACCCTATCCGCGGGGGGTGCGGCTGGCTACACCTTC. This encodes CASTLSAGGAAGYTF.

This sequence joins TRBV10-3 and TRBJ1-2, with D perhaps matching TRBD1 (5 bases). V gave up 0 bases and J gave up 4 bases, with 12 bases separating them. Germline loops: CDR1 ENHRY, CDR2 SYGVKD. The CDR3 sequence is 15 residues long. CDR3 DNA: TGTGCCATCAGTGAGTCGGTGATTGGGGGCTATGGCTACACCTTC. This translates into CAISESVIGGYGYTF.

The chain is built from TRBV5-4 and TRBJ1-1; D ambiguous. The CDR3 extends over 12 amino acids. Germline values: CDR1 SGHNT, CDR2 YYREEE (reference sequence). V was shortened by 0 bases and J by 7 bases, with 7 bases between the two germline ends. The CDR3 DNA is TGTGCCAGCAGCTTGGGGTTGGGTGAAGCTTTCTTT. Protein sequence: CASSLGLGEAFF.

The chain employs TRBV6-4 and TRBJ1-3, with a possible D match to TRBD1 (5 bases). The CDR3 length is 15 residues. Per germline, CDR1 MRHNA and CDR2 SNTAGT. Trimming left V 3 bases short and J 0 bases short, with 9 bases between. The CDR3 nucleotides are TGTGCCAGCAGTGAATTGAGGGGCTCTGGAAACACCATATATTTT. It codes for CASSELRGSGNTIYF.

The chain combines TRBV4-3 with TRBJ2-3; 12 nucleotides agree with TRBD1. Germline V gene sequence: CDR1 LGHNA, CDR2 YSLEER. The ends lost 2 bases at V and 4 bases at J; junction bases unmatched: 10. The CDR3 contains 18 residues. The CDR3 reads CASSQLLIGTGGADTQYF. CDR3 in DNA: TGCGCCAGCAGCCAACTCCTTATCGGGACAGGGGGCGCAGATACGCAGTATTTT.

V and J are TRBV5-5 and TRBJ1-1; TRBD1 matches 7 bases. The germline V gene has CDR1 SGHKS and CDR2 YYEKEE (reference sequence). This CDR3 is built from 15 residues. V lost 0 bases to trimming and J lost 4 bases; unmatched junction nucleotides: 6. The CDR3 bases are TGTGCCAGCAGCTTGGCCAGGGGGTTGGGCACTGAAGCTTTCTTT. Its translation: CASSLARGLGTEAFF. Variable domain in full (rest from reference TRBV5-5 and TRBJ1-1): DAGVTQSPTHLIKTRGQQVTLRCSPISGHKSVSWYQQVLGQGPQFIFQYYEKEERGRGNFPDRFSARQFPNYSSELNVNALLLGDSALYLCASSLARGLGTEAFFGQGTRLTVV.

This chain joins TRBV28 and TRBJ2-2; D tentatively fits TRBD1 or TRBD2 (6 bases each). The CDR3 has 13 amino acids. Trimming took 7 bases from V and 7 from J, leaving 13 bases between them. Germline V gene lookup returns CDR1 MDHEN and CDR2 SYDVKM. This chain's CDR3 is CASNPKGGGELFF. DNA of the CDR3: TGTGCCAGCAACCCAAAGGGGGGCGGGGAGCTGTTTTTT.

The V and J genes are TRBV19 and TRBJ2-7; 10 nucleotides match TRBD1. Trimming at V came to 4 bases and at J to 2 bases, leaving 2 bases not matched to a gene. The length of the CDR3 is 14 residues. Germline V gene lookup returns CDR1 LNHDA and CDR2 SQIVND (reference sequence). The CDR3 region is CASSRGTGAYEQYF. The CDR3 region has the DNA TGTGCCAGTAGTAGAGGGACAGGGGCCTACGAGCAGTACTTC.

The chain recombines TRBV3-1 (or the pseudogene TRBV3-2) with TRBJ1-4; TRBD1 agrees at 8 bases. CDR3 length: 15 residues. V shed 0 bases and J 11 bases; nucleotides not matched to a gene: 8. The germline CDR1 and CDR2 sequences are LGHDT and YNNKEL (reference sequence). The CDR3 spells CASSQEGGTGGKLFF. The CDR3 nucleotides read TGTGCCAGCAGCCAAGAGGGAGGGACAGGTGGCAAACTGTTTTTT.

The sample holds a few counts of this clone. This chain links TRBV19 with TRBJ2-3; TRBD2 aligns across 10 bases. This CDR3 region has 17 residues. The V gene end was trimmed by 0 bases and the J gene end by 3 bases; junction bases not matched to a gene: 6. Germline V gene lookup returns CDR1 LNHDA and CDR2 SQIVND (reference sequence). The CDR3 region is CASSIDPGTSATDTQYF. The CDR3 coding sequence is TGTGCCAGTAGTATAGATCCCGGGACTAGCGCTACAGATACGCAGTATTTT. Full variable domain (rest looked up from reference TRBV19 and TRBJ2-3): DGGITQSPKYLFRKEGQNVTLSCEQNLNHDAMYWYRQDPGQGLRLIYYSQIVNDFQKGDIAEGYSVSREKKESFPLTVTSAQKNPTAFYLCASSIDPGTSATDTQYFGPGTRLTVL.

The rearrangement links TRBV7-2 to TRBJ1-2, with a possible D match to TRBD1 (5 bases). This CDR3 spans 16 amino acids. Germline V lookup: CDR1 SGHTA, CDR2 FQGNSA. The V end lost 2 bases, the J end lost 2 bases, and 15 bases lay between the germline ends. CDR3 DNA sequence: TGTGCCAGCAGCTTACTCGGCGACAGCTCAAACTATGGCTACACCTTC. Protein: CASSLLGDSSNYGYTF.